This TCR beta chain came from a study of metastatic and nonmetastatic thyroid tumors. In the study overall: Comparison of repertoires was carried out across blood and tumor or nodule tissue from malignant and benign thyroid patients.

Between the trimmed V and J ends, which lost 0 bases and 1 base, there was a span of 11 bases. Per the germline V gene, CDR1 is SNHLY and CDR2 is FYNNEI. This CDR3 has 16 residues. Source study methods: Clinicopathological groups supplied CDR3 differences that were used to build a distant-metastasis classifier for papillary thyroid cancer. TCRdb used MiXCR to call clones anew from the PCR reads. The V and J calls reflect TCRdb's pipeline rather than the authors' work. The top ten clones hold around 3.4% of a sample with about 46,000 clones, around 25% of them seen once. Nobody among the patients had been given any treatment before thyroid surgery. This clone was seen ten or more times. The antigen is undetermined. Overall study results and limits: Benign nodules reportedly had significantly lower TCR beta diversity than malignant thyroid tumors in blood and tumor.

The receptor was isolated from a male donor with papillary thyroid cancer or a benign thyroid nodule (not recorded which). Some clones in this sample may be carry-over from other donors' samples. The sample taken for sequencing was blood. The V call is TRBV2, the J call TRBJ2-3; the D gene is possibly TRBD1 (6 bases). Here the CDR3 DNA reads TGTGCCAGCAGTGAAGCGAAGGGGGACCGCACAGATACGCAGTATTTT. This translates into CASSEAKGDRTDTQYF.